Listed below are T cell receptor beta chains from one sample, sequenced in a study of blood T cell repertoires in COVID-19. Produced via immunoSEQ multiplex PCR; TCRdb's table is partial and in-frame only. The data show about 140,000 clones, roughly four fifths seen once. Specimen: peripheral blood. The receptors stem from a woman aged 55-75 years with acute or convalescent COVID-19. Both conserved end residues are part of each CDR3. A D gene is named only where the DNA matches it firmly. Size is stated for part of the rows, as once, few or many counts, or as a class when the clone is expanded.

V gene	clone size	D gene	J gene	CDR3 protein	CDR3 DNA
TRBV6-4	once	-	TRBJ2-2	CAIRGPGVYTGELFF	TGTGCCATCCGTGGGCCGGGGGTTTACACCGGGGAGCTGTTTTTT
TRBV29-1	-	TRBD2	TRBJ2-1	CSAGGENYNEQFF	TGCAGCGCCGGGGGGGAGAATTACAATGAGCAGTTCTTC
TRBV28	-	-	TRBJ1-6	CASTPTAGYNSPLHF	TGTGCCAGCACCCCCACGGCGGGTTATAATTCACCCCTCCACTTT
TRBV27	-	-	TRBJ1-4	CASTPRGGETNEKLFF	TGTGCCAGCACCCCGCGGGGGGGGGAAACTAATGAAAAACTGTTTTTT
TRBV7-2	-	TRBD1	TRBJ2-7	CASRRSGGYEQYF	TGTGCCAGCAGGAGATCAGGGGGCTACGAGCAGTACTTC
TRBV4-2	-	TRBD1	TRBJ2-3	CASSQLTGGSTDTQYF	TGTGCCAGCAGCCAATTGACAGGGGGTAGCACAGATACGCAGTATTTT
TRBV9	-	TRBD1	TRBJ2-7	CASSLGTAYEQYF	TGTGCCAGCAGCTTAGGGACAGCCTACGAGCAGTACTTC
TRBV4-3	-	-	TRBJ2-5	CASSQEGLQTQYF	TGCGCCAGCAGCCAAGAGGGACTTCAGACCCAGTACTTC
TRBV19	once	-	TRBJ2-3	CASSPAGGTDTQYF	TGTGCCAGTAGTCCAGCTGGAGGCACAGATACGCAGTATTTT
TRBV7-9	few	-	TRBJ1-4	CASSLGTYNEKLFF	TGTGCCAGCAGCTTAGGCACTTATAATGAAAAACTGTTTTTT
TRBV6-5	-	TRBD1	TRBJ1-2	CASSYSTRGLYGYTF	TGTGCCAGCAGTTACTCGACGAGGGGGCTCTATGGCTACACCTTC
TRBV5-4	few	-	TRBJ1-1	CASRQDLNTEAFF	TGTGCCAGTCGACAGGACCTGAACACTGAAGCTTTCTTT